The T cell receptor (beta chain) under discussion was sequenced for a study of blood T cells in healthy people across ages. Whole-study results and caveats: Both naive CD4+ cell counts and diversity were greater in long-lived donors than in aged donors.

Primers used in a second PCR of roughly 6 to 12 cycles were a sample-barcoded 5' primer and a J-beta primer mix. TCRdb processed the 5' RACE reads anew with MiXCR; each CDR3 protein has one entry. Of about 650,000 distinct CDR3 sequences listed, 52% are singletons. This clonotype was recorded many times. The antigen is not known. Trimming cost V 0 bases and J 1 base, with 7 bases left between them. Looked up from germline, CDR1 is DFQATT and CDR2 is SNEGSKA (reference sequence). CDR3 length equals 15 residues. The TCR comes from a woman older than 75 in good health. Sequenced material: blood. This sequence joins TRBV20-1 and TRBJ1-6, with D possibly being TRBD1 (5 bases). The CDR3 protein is CSARDQGSYNSPLHF. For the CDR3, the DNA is TGCAGTGCTAGAGATCAGGGATCCTATAATTCACCCCTCCACTTT.